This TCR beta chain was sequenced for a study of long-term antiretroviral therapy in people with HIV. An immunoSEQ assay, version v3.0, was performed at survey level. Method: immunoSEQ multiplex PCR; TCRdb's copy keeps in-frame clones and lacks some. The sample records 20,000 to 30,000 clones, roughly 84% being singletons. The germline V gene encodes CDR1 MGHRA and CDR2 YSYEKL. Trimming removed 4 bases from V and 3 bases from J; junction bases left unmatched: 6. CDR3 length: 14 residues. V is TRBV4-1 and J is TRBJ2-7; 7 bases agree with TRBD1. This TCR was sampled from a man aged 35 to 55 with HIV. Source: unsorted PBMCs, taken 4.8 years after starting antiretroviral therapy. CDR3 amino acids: CASSLRAGGYEQYF. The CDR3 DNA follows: TGCGCCAGCAGCCTCCGGGCAGGGGGCTACGAGCAGTACTTC.